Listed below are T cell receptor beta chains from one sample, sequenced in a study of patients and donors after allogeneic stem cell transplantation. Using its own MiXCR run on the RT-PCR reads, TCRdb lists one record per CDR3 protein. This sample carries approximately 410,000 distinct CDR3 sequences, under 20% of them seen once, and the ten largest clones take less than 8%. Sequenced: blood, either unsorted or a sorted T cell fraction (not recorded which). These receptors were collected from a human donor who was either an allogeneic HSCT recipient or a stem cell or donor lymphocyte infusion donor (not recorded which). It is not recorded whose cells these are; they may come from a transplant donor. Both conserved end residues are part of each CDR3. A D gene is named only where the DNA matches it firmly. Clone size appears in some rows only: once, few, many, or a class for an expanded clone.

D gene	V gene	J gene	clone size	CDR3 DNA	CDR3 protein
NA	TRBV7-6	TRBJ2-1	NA	TGTGCCAGCAGCTTAGGACCGGGACTGGCCCACAATGAGCAGTTCTTC	CASSLGPGLAHNEQFF
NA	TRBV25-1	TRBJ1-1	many	TGTGCCAGCAGTGACCGGGCCCTCACTGAAGCTTTCTTT	CASSDRALTEAFF
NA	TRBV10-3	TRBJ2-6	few	TGTGCCATCAGCTTCGCTGGGGCCAACGTCCTGACTTTC	CAISFAGANVLTF
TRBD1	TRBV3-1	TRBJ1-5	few	TGTGCCAGCAGCCCAGATACAGGGGGCCGGAGCAATCAGCCCCAGCATTTT	CASSPDTGGRSNQPQHF
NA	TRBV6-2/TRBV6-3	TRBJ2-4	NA	TGTGCCAGCAGCAACACCGGGGGCTGGGGAAACATTCAGTACTTC	CASSNTGGWGNIQYF
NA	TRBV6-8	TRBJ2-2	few	TGTGCCAGCAGCAACGGTGGCACCGGGGAGCTGTTTTTT	CASSNGGTGELFF
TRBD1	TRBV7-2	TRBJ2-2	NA	TGTGCCAGCAGCCCAGCCGGGACAGGGGATCGGGAGCTGTTTTTT	CASSPAGTGDRELFF
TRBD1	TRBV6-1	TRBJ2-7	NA	TGTGCCAGCAGGGACAGGGGTACCTACGAGCAGTACTTC	CASRDRGTYEQYF
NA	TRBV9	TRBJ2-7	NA	TGTGCCAGCAGCGTACGGGCAGGCTCCTACGAGCAGTACTTC	CASSVRAGSYEQYF
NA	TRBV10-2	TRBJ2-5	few	TGCGCCAGCAGTGAGTCGGGGGGTCGGAAGACCCAGTACTTC	CASSESGGRKTQYF
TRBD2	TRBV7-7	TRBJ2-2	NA	TGTGCTAGCAGCTCGACCCAATTAGCGGGGGGACTCACCGGGGAGCTGTTTTTT	CASSSTQLAGGLTGELFF
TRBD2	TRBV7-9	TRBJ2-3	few	TGTGCCAGCAGCAACCCGGGGGGGCCCTTCTGGTTTACGCAGTATTTT	CASSNPGGPFWFTQYF
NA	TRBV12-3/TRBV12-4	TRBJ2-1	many	TGTGCCAGCAGTTTAGTGTTGGGGGGGACAGTGAGAAACAATGAGCAGTTCTTC	CASSLVLGGTVRNNEQFF
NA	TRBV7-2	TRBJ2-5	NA	TGTGCCAGCAGCCAAACAGGGTGGGGAATTCAAGAGACCCAGTACTTC	CASSQTGWGIQETQYF
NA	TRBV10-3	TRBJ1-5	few	TGTGCCATCAGTGAGTCGTCAGGGGCGAGTCAGCCCCAGCATTTT	CAISESSGASQPQHF
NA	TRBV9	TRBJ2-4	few	TGTGCCAGCAGCCCCGAGGGTGGGTCGCCTTGGAGGGGAAACATTCAGTACTTC	CASSPEGGSPWRGNIQYF
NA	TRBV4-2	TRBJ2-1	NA	TGTGCCAGCAGCCAACGGGACTCGAAGCAGTTCTTC	CASSQRDSKQFF
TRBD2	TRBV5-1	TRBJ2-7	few	TGCGCCAGCAGCCGCACCGGGACTAGGACCTACGAGCAGTACTTC	CASSRTGTRTYEQYF
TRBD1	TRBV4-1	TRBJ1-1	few	TGCGCCAGCAGCCGGGAGGGGTGGGGACAGGGGGCCTACACTGAAGCTTTCTTT	CASSREGWGQGAYTEAFF
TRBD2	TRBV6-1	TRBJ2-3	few	TGTGCCAGCAGTAAGGGACTAGCGGGCAACACAGATACGCAGTATTTT	CASSKGLAGNTDTQYF
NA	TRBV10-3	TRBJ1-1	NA	TGTGCCATCAGTGGGAAAAGGAACACTGAAGCTTTCTTT	CAISGKRNTEAFF
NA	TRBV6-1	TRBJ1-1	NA	TGTGCCAGCAGCTCCCTCCTGGGTTTGAGGGCTTTCTTT	CASSSLLGLRAFF
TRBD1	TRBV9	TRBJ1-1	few	TGTGCCAGCAGCGTAGAGGGGGCCGGTGAAGCTTTCTTT	CASSVEGAGEAFF
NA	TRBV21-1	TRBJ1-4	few	TGTGCCAGCATCAGGGGAGGGACAGTGGACCGTGAAAAACTGTTTTTT	CASIRGGTVDREKLFF
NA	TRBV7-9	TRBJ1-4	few	TGTGCCAGCAGCTTAGGGCAGAGTGAAAAACTGTTTTTT	CASSLGQSEKLFF
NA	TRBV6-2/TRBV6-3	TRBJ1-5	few	TGTGCCAGCAGTTACTCGCCTGACAACAGTGGTCAGCCCCAGCATTTT	CASSYSPDNSGQPQHF
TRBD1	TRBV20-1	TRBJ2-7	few	TGCAGTGCTAGAGACCCTAAACAGGGGCCGTACGAGCAGTACTTC	CSARDPKQGPYEQYF
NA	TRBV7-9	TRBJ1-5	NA	TGTGCCAGCAGCTACCTTGGGGGTCAGCCCCAGCATTTT	CASSYLGGQPQHF
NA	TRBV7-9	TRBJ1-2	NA	TGTGCCAGCAGCTTAGAACGGGGCGCGAACTATGGCTACACCTTC	CASSLERGANYGYTF
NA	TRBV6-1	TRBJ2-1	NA	TGTGCCAGCAGTGAAGTGGAGAGCTCCTACAATGAGCAGTTCTTC	CASSEVESSYNEQFF
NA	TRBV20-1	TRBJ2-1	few	TGCAGTGCTACCGGGTTCTGGGGTGAGCAGTTCTTC	CSATGFWGEQFF
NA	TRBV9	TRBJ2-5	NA	TGTGCCAGCAGCCCCACCCCGGGAGTAAAAACAGAGACCCAGTACTTC	CASSPTPGVKTETQYF
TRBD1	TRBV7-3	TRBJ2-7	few	TGTGCCAGCAGTCCCGGGACAGGGGCTTCCGAGCAGTACTTC	CASSPGTGASEQYF
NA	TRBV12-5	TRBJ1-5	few	TGTGCTAGTGGTCCCCACGTGGGCAGCTTCAATCAGCCCCAGCATTTT	CASGPHVGSFNQPQHF
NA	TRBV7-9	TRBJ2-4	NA	TGTGCCAGCAGCTTAATAAGGGGAGGAAGCAAAAACATTCAGTACTTC	CASSLIRGGSKNIQYF
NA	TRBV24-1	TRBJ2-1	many	TGTGCCACCAGTGTGAGCCAGAACAATGAGCAGTTCTTC	CATSVSQNNEQFF
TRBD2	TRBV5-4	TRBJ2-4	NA	TGTGCCAGCAGCGCCCCGACTAGCGGGGCAGCCAAAAACATTCAGTACTTC	CASSAPTSGAAKNIQYF
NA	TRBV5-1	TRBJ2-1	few	TGCGCCAGCAGCCCCCTAGAACGGAACTACAATGAGCAGTTCTTC	CASSPLERNYNEQFF
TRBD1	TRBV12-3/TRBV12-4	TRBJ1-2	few	TGTGCCAGCAGTCATGGGACAGATTATGGCTACACCTTC	CASSHGTDYGYTF
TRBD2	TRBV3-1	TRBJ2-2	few	TGTGCCAGCAGCCAAAGCGGGGCCTGGACCGGGGAGCTGTTTTTT	CASSQSGAWTGELFF
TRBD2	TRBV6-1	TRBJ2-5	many	TGTGCCAGCAGACCCCCGGGAGGGCCCCAAGAGACCCAGTACTTC	CASRPPGGPQETQYF
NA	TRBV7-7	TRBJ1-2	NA	TGTGCTAGCAGCCGCGACACCTGGGATGGCTACACCTTC	CASSRDTWDGYTF
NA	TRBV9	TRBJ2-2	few	TGTGCCAGCACCCCTGGGGGCACCGGGGAGCTGTTTTTT	CASTPGGTGELFF
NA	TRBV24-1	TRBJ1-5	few	TGTGCCACCAGTGGCTTGATAGGAGGGCCCCAGCATTTT	CATSGLIGGPQHF
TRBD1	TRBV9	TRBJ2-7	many	TGTGCCAGCAGCGCGGGGACAGGGGGCTCCTACGAGCAGTACTTC	CASSAGTGGSYEQYF
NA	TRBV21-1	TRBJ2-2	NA	TGTGCCAGCAGCCAATTACTCCGACCCGCGAACACCGGGGAGCTGTTTTTT	CASSQLLRPANTGELFF
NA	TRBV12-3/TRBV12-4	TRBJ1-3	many	TGTGCCAGCACCGTTCCTTCTGGAAACACCATATATTTT	CASTVPSGNTIYF
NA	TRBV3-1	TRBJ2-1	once	TGTGCCAGCAGCCAAATTAGTCCTGGGGGTGAACAGTTCTTC	CASSQISPGGEQFF
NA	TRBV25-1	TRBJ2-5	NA	TGTGCCAGCAGTGAAAACCTCCGACCAGTGGGAGAGACCCAGTACTTC	CASSENLRPVGETQYF
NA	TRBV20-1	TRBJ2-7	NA	TGCAGTGCTGAAGGGCGGCGTTTGGGTCTGATCGAGCAGTACTTC	CSAEGRRLGLIEQYF
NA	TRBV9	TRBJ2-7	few	TGTGCCAGCAGCGTTAGAGGGTCATTCGGCGAGCAGTACTTC	CASSVRGSFGEQYF
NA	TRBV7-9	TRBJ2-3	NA	TGTGCCAGCATCTCCACTTCTACGGTCACAGATACGCAGTATTTT	CASISTSTVTDTQYF